The clone carrying this T cell receptor beta chain was detected only a few times. As yet, its antigen is unknown. This record comes from a study of CD8 T cell repertoires and HIV-1 epitope variants. Across the whole study: Separate wells received one of Twenty-five Gag or Nef variant peptides.

J gave up 7 bases and V 1 base, and 7 bases lay outside the gene matches. Per germline, CDR1 SGHAT and CDR2 FQNNGV. The CDR3 is made up of 15 amino acids. Some clones are missing from TCRdb's copy, which holds only in-frame ones; the method was immunoSEQ multiplex PCR. The profile covers about 5,900 clones, with about 70% appearing a single time and 35% to 50% taken by the ten largest. Study-level results: Some 10 antigen-specific TCR beta clonotypes were found; about six seemed cross-reactive to variants.

The receptor's source is a male donor with HIV. This chain connects TRBV11-2 to TRBJ2-1; 7 bases are shared with TRBD1. Sample: cultured CD8+ T cells derived from PBMCs. The CDR3 sequence: CASSLVRGILNEQFF. The DNA of the CDR3 is TGTGCCAGCAGCTTAGTCAGGGGGATTTTAAATGAGCAGTTCTTC.